These 30 T cell receptor beta chains came from one sample sequenced in a study of cytomegalovirus exposure and HLA in healthy donors. In the PCR, 60 Vbeta and 13 Jbeta primers were used. Sequenced by immunoSEQ multiplex PCR; TCRdb stores in-frame clones only, minus some. This sample yields 200,000 or so clones, of which 82% are seen a single time; 0.098% belongs to the top ten. Input material: PBMCs. These receptors were collected from a boy aged 2 to 10 in good health and CMV-seronegative.

This chain joins TRBV10-3 and TRBJ2-7, with 8 bases aligning to TRBD1. This CDR3 comprises 12 residues. The V segment lost 10 bases and the J segment 6 bases; nucleotides outside the gene matches: 8. Looked up from germline, CDR1 is ENHRY and CDR2 is SYGVKD. The CDR3, as DNA: TGTGCCACCACGACAGGGGTGGGCGAGCAGTACTTC. Amino acids: CATTTGVGEQYF.

The gene calls are TRBV7-9 and TRBJ2-5; 13 nucleotides line up with TRBD2. Unmatched junction bases numbered 4, after V lost 5 bases and J lost 4 bases. The CDR3 covers 15 residues. Germline V gene sequence: CDR1 SEHNR, CDR2 FQNEAQ (reference sequence). CDR3: CASSPWTSGGETQYF. CDR3 nucleotides: TGTGCCAGCAGCCCCTGGACTAGCGGGGGAGAGACCCAGTACTTC.

The V call is TRBV6-1, the J call TRBJ2-7; TRBD2 agrees at 7 bases. J gave up 9 bases and V 7 bases, and 15 bases lay outside the gene matches. The CDR3 loop spans 14 amino acids. Germline values: CDR1 MNHNS, CDR2 SASEGT. The CDR3 DNA reads TGTGCCAGCATCTATTCTAGCGCGGGAGTTGGGCAGTACTTC. Protein sequence: CASIYSSAGVGQYF.

V is TRBV18 and J is TRBJ1-1; D is uncertain. V lost 6 bases and J 1 base, leaving 9 bases between the germline ends. This CDR3 is built from 13 residues. Germline V gene data show CDR1 as KGHSH and CDR2 as LQKENI. The CDR3 DNA sequence: TGTGCCAGCTCTGCGGCAGAGAACACTGAAGCTTTCTTT. Translation: CASSAAENTEAFF.

The V and J genes are TRBV5-1 and TRBJ2-5, with TRBD1 identical over 7 bases. Germline CDR1 and CDR2: SGHRS and YFSETQ. The CDR3 has 17 residues. Trimming took 0 bases from V and 0 from J; bases not matched to a gene: 8. CDR3: CASSLARADRNQETQYF. The CDR3 nucleotides are TGCGCCAGCAGCTTGGCCAGAGCGGACAGGAACCAAGAGACCCAGTACTTC.

The chain recombines TRBV7-9 with TRBJ1-6; 9 nucleotides align to TRBD1. The CDR3 length is 14 residues. The V and J ends lost 3 bases and 8 bases, in that order; junction bases with no gene match: 2. Germline CDR1 SEHNR, CDR2 FQNEAQ (reference sequence). In DNA form, the CDR3 reads TGTGCCAGCAGCTTGGGACAGGGTGATTCACCCCTCCACTTT. It encodes CASSLGQGDSPLHF. The full variable domain, with the rest looked up from reference TRBV7-9 and TRBJ1-6, is DTGVSQNPRHKITKRGQNVTFRCDPISEHNRLYWYRQTLGQGPEFLTYFQNEAQLEKSRLLSDRFSAERPKGSFSTLEIQRTEQGDSAMYLCASSLGQGDSPLHFGNGTRLTVT.

The chain has TRBV9 and TRBJ1-2, with 8 bases that match TRBD1. V trimming: 3 bases; J trimming: 7 bases; junction bases outside the gene matches: 8. The V gene's germline CDR1 is SGDLS and CDR2 YYNGEE. This CDR3 comprises 14 residues. The CDR3 is CASSETGTGGGYTF. CDR3 sequence (DNA): TGTGCCAGCAGCGAGACGGGGACAGGAGGTGGCTACACCTTC.

The chain links TRBV19 to TRBJ1-5, with D maybe TRBD1 (6 bases). V was trimmed by 3 bases and J by 1 base, leaving 7 bases between them. The CDR3 totals 14 residues. Germline CDR1 reads LNHDA; CDR2 reads SQIVND (reference sequence). For the CDR3, the DNA is TGTGCCAGTAGTATTCAGGGGAGCAATCAGCCCCAGCATTTT. Protein: CASSIQGSNQPQHF. Supplemented by reference TRBV19 and TRBJ1-5, the full variable domain reads DGGITQSPKYLFRKEGQNVTLSCEQNLNHDAMYWYRQDPGQGLRLIYYSQIVNDFQKGDIAEGYSVSREKKESFPLTVTSAQKNPTAFYLCASSIQGSNQPQHFGDGTRLSIL.

J is TRBJ2-7 and V is TRBV29-1, with 7 bases lining up with TRBD1. V was pared by 6 bases and J by 2 bases, with 10 bases of the junction left unmatched. Germline loops: CDR1 SQVTM, CDR2 ANQGSEA. The CDR3 is 14 residues long. DNA of the CDR3: TGCAGCGTCACCCGGCAAGGGGGCCCCTACGAGCAGTACTTC. This translates into CSVTRQGGPYEQYF.

This clone was counted a few times. The chain recombines TRBV5-6 with TRBJ1-5; 7 bases map to TRBD1. The CDR3 extends over 15 amino acids. J was trimmed by 4 bases and V by 6 bases; bases with no gene match: 10. Germline lookup yields CDR1 SGHDT and CDR2 YYEEEE. CDR3 amino acids: CASTRLDRENQPQHF. The CDR3 region has the DNA TGTGCCAGCACTCGATTAGACAGGGAAAATCAGCCCCAGCATTTT.

V is TRBV4-1 and J is TRBJ2-3; 9 positions match TRBD2. CDR3 length: 18 amino acids. Germline V gives CDR1 MGHRA, CDR2 YSYEKL. V lost 0 bases to trimming and J lost 2 bases; unmatched junction nucleotides: 9. Here the CDR3 DNA reads TGCGCCAGCAGCCAAGACGGCCCCCTAGCGGGGCACACAGATACGCAGTATTTT. This encodes CASSQDGPLAGHTDTQYF.

V usage is TRBV6-1 and J usage is TRBJ2-6; 7 bases agree with TRBD1. The CDR3 covers 18 residues. Trimming at V came to 3 bases and at J to 2 bases, leaving 10 bases not matched to a gene. The germline gives CDR1 MNHNS, CDR2 SASEGT. Here the CDR3 reads CASSEQNRGPTGANVLTF. CDR3 bases: TGTGCCAGCAGTGAGCAGAACAGGGGCCCAACTGGGGCCAACGTCCTGACTTTC.

The V gene is TRBV7-9, the J gene TRBJ1-2, with D unclear. Trimming took off 2 bases at V and 4 bases at J, with 8 bases between the two ends. Germline CDR1 reads SEHNR; CDR2 reads FQNEAQ (reference sequence). This CDR3 is 13 amino acids long. CDR3 coding DNA: TGTGCCAGCAGCTTAATGGCCAGCTATGGCTACACCTTC. Amino acids: CASSLMASYGYTF. The whole variable domain, filled in from reference TRBV7-9 and TRBJ1-2, reads DTGVSQNPRHKITKRGQNVTFRCDPISEHNRLYWYRQTLGQGPEFLTYFQNEAQLEKSRLLSDRFSAERPKGSFSTLEIQRTEQGDSAMYLCASSLMASYGYTFGSGTRLTVV.

The chain joins TRBV7-9 to TRBJ1-2, with a tentative D call TRBD1 (5 bases). V lost 2 bases and J lost 1, with 20 bases in between. This CDR3 region has 18 residues. The V gene's germline CDR1 is SEHNR and CDR2 FQNEAQ (reference sequence). CDR3 in amino acids: CASSLKRGEPTINYGYTF. The CDR3 bases are TGTGCCAGCAGCTTAAAACGGGGGGAGCCGACGATTAACTATGGCTACACCTTC.

This chain joins TRBV6-5 and TRBJ1-1, with D possibly TRBD1 on 6 matching bases. The CDR3 is 14 residues long. The ends were cut back, 6 bases at V and 3 bases at J, with 14 bases in the middle. The germline V gene has CDR1 MNHEY and CDR2 SVGAGI. The CDR3 DNA is TGTGCCAGCAGGAGGGGGGGAGAAGACACTGAAGCTTTCTTT. This translates into CASRRGGEDTEAFF.

This clone came up once. The rearrangement joins TRBV6-1 to TRBJ2-5; 9 bases map to TRBD2. The germline CDR1 and CDR2 sequences are MNHNS and SASEGT. This CDR3 has 13 residues. V shed 6 bases and J 2 bases; nucleotides not matched to a gene: 1. CDR3 bases: TGTGCCAGCAGGGCGGGGGGGCAAGAGACCCAGTACTTC. Its protein is CASRAGGQETQYF.

The rearrangement joins TRBV28 to TRBJ1-4, with D possibly TRBD1 on 6 matching bases. V was pared by 7 bases and J by 6 bases, with 6 bases between. This CDR3 has 11 amino acids. CDR1 is MDHEN, CDR2 SYDVKM, per germline. CDR3 protein: CASNRDEKLFF. The CDR3 DNA is TGTGCCAGCAACAGGGATGAAAAACTGTTTTTT.

The chain uses TRBV4-3 and TRBJ1-5; 8 bases match TRBD1. The CDR3 contains 16 residues. Trimming took 3 bases from V and 7 from J; bases not matched to a gene: 11. Germline V gene sequence: CDR1 LGHNA, CDR2 YSLEER. The DNA of the CDR3 is TGCGCCAGCAGCCAGGATACAGGGGGAGGAGGGCAGCCCCAGCATTTT. Translated: CASSQDTGGGGQPQHF.

V gene TRBV2 combines with J gene TRBJ2-7, with 13 nucleotides matching TRBD2. This CDR3 contains 14 residues. From germline, CDR1 is SNHLY and CDR2 FYNNEI. J was trimmed by 3 bases and V by 6 bases; bases with no gene match: 2. CDR3 in DNA: TGTGCCAGCAGGACTAGCGGGGGGCGCTACGAGCAGTACTTC. Translated, it gives CASRTSGGRYEQYF.

The CDR3 spells CATSSPQVRFSGNTIYF. The DNA for the CDR3 is TGTGCCACCAGCAGTCCACAGGTTAGGTTCTCTGGAAACACCATATATTTT. The V and J genes are TRBV15 and TRBJ1-3; possibly TRBD1 for D (5 bases). Germline V gives CDR1 LNHNV, CDR2 YYDKDF (reference sequence). V was pared by 3 bases and J by 0 bases, with 15 bases between. CDR3 length: 17 amino acids.

The chain joins TRBV20-1 to TRBJ1-3; no reliable D call. CDR1 is DFQATT, CDR2 SNEGSKA, per germline (reference sequence). Trimming left V 7 bases short and J 3 bases short, with 7 bases between. The CDR3 covers 11 residues. This chain's CDR3 is CSVSYGNTIYF. CDR3 in DNA: TGCAGTGTTTCCTATGGAAACACCATATATTTT.

This CDR3 reads CASSIREHNTEAFF. The CDR3, as DNA: TGTGCCAGTAGTATACGGGAACACAACACTGAAGCTTTCTTT. The chain links TRBV19 to TRBJ1-1; D ambiguous. This CDR3 spans 14 amino acids. Trimming stripped 2 bases from V and 2 bases from J, with 9 bases between. CDR1 LNHDA and CDR2 SQIVND come from the germline V gene (reference sequence).

The rearrangement links TRBV2 to TRBJ1-2, with D tentatively TRBD1 (5 bases). The germline V and J ends were trimmed by 4 bases and 4 bases, with 10 bases remaining between them. This CDR3 region has 13 residues. Germline-derived CDR1 and CDR2 are SNHLY and FYNNEI. The CDR3 DNA reads TGTGCCAGCAGTGGGGGGGGTCGCTATGGCTACACCTTC. As protein: CASSGGGRYGYTF.

The V call is TRBV7-9, the J call TRBJ1-6, with D perhaps TRBD1 (5 bases). The V gene's germline CDR1 is SEHNR and CDR2 FQNEAQ (reference sequence). This CDR3 is 15 amino acids long. Trimming stripped 1 base from V and 10 bases from J, with 14 bases between. CDR3: CASSLEARGRSPLHF. The CDR3 DNA reads as TGTGCCAGCAGCTTAGAAGCTCGGGGGAGGTCACCCCTCCACTTT.

The chain couples TRBV4-1 to TRBJ2-1, with 8 bases identical to TRBD1. Germline V gene sequence: CDR1 MGHRA, CDR2 YSYEKL. The CDR3 runs 13 residues. V was pared by 2 bases and J by 9 bases, with 3 bases of the junction left unmatched. CDR3 sequence reads: CASSQKTGGEQFF. The CDR3 bases are TGCGCCAGCAGCCAAAAAACAGGGGGTGAGCAGTTCTTC.

The table lists this clone with a count of one. The rearrangement uses TRBV5-6 and TRBJ1-2; D gene ambiguous. The CDR3 contains 15 residues. The germline V gene has CDR1 SGHDT and CDR2 YYEEEE. V dropped 0 bases and J dropped 4 bases, with 13 bases sitting between them. The CDR3 DNA sequence: TGTGCCAGCAGCTTGGGTCGACAAGAACTCTATGGCTACACCTTC. Translation: CASSLGRQELYGYTF.

V usage is TRBV18 and J usage is TRBJ1-1; tentatively, D is TRBD1 (5 bases). V was shortened by 11 bases and J by 1 base, with 11 bases between the two germline ends. Germline lookup yields CDR1 KGHSH and CDR2 LQKENI. The CDR3 has 12 amino acids. This chain's CDR3 is CAGGDGNTEAFF. In DNA form, the CDR3 reads TGTGCCGGGGGGGACGGGAACACTGAAGCTTTCTTT.

The chain joins TRBV27 to TRBJ2-5; 9 bases agree with TRBD1. CDR1 is MNHEY, CDR2 SMNVEV, per germline (reference sequence). The CDR3 is made up of 16 amino acids. V shed 8 bases, J shed 4 bases, and the junction held 14 bases outside the gene matches. The CDR3 DNA sequence: TGTGCCAGCCGCACCATCGGCCGACAGGGGGGAGAGACCCAGTACTTC. Translation gives CASRTIGRQGGETQYF.

CDR3 DNA: TGCGCCAGCAGCCAGGACAGGAGTAACTATGGCTACACCTTC. Residues: CASSQDRSNYGYTF. This chain connects TRBV5-1 to TRBJ1-2; 7 nucleotides match TRBD1. This CDR3 has 14 amino acids. V was pared by 4 bases and J by 1 base, with 4 bases of the junction left unmatched. Germline CDR1 reads SGHRS; CDR2 reads YFSETQ.

This chain connects TRBV6-6 to TRBJ2-3; 7 bases map to TRBD1. Losses at the gene ends were 5 bases for V and 1 base for J; bases not matched to a gene: 6. Germline V lookup: CDR1 MNHNY, CDR2 SVGAGI (reference sequence). This CDR3 has 15 residues. CDR3 in amino acids: CASSHGTVGTDTQYF. The DNA of the CDR3 is TGTGCCAGCAGTCACGGGACAGTAGGCACAGATACGCAGTATTTT.